The T cell receptor beta chain described here comes from a study of identical twins. TCRdb independently ran MiXCR on the 5' RACE reads; one entry per CDR3 protein. Seen here are fewer than 500,000 distinct CDR3 sequences, roughly 26% observed once, and the top ten hold roughly 3%. This clonotype was recorded a few times. The target antigen is unknown. Study findings and constraints: Twins' surplus sharing was weaker for beta out-of-frame sequences.

This CDR3 contains 14 residues. Per the germline V gene, CDR1 is SGHVS and CDR2 is FQNEAQ. J was trimmed by 2 bases and V by 5 bases; bases with no gene match: 4. In addition, the sample was reused for a study of T cells expressing NK-cell markers.

Sequencing was carried out using CD4+ T cells sorted from blood. The sequence came from a woman under 30 in good health. The chain couples TRBV7-8 to TRBJ1-1, with 8 nucleotides matching TRBD1. The CDR3 nucleotides read TGTGCCAGCAGCAAAACAGGGGGTAACACTGAAGCTTTCTTT. Amino acids: CASSKTGGNTEAFF.